What follows are 22 T cell receptor beta chains derived from one specimen sequenced in a study of blood T cell repertoires in COVID-19. The repertoire was sequenced with immunoSEQ multiplex PCR; TCRdb's copy has only in-frame clones and lacks some. The table shows 110,000 or so clones, with over 65% occurring only once. Sample: peripheral blood. Receptors originate from a woman in her 40s with acute or convalescent COVID-19.

The V gene is TRBV29-1, the J gene TRBJ2-5; D not resolved. The V gene lost 4 bases and the J gene lost 2 bases, with 5 bases spanning the gap. The germline V gene encodes CDR1 SQVTM and CDR2 ANQGSEA. The length of the CDR3 is 11 residues. CDR3 region: CSVGLQETQYF. CDR3 DNA sequence: TGCAGCGTTGGACTGCAAGAGACCCAGTACTTC.

This clone was seen just once. The chain combines TRBV6-2 or TRBV6-3 with TRBJ1-5; TRBD1 is a possible D gene (5 bases). Germline values: CDR1 MNHEY, CDR2 SVGEGT. The CDR3 runs 14 residues. The V end was cut by 0 bases, the J end by 4 bases, with 7 bases between. The CDR3 region has the DNA TGTGCCAGCAGTTACTCGACAGCTAATCAGCCCCAGCATTTT. Translated: CASSYSTANQPQHF.

The chain employs TRBV4-1 and TRBJ2-2; D uncertain. CDR3 length: 12 amino acids. The V end was cut by 5 bases, the J end by 7 bases, with 8 bases between. Germline V CDR1 and CDR2: MGHRA, YSYEKL. The CDR3: CASSEPHGELFF. The CDR3, as DNA: TGCGCCAGCAGCGAGCCCCACGGGGAGCTGTTTTTT.

The chain carries TRBV27 and TRBJ1-2; the match to TRBD1 covers 8 bases. This CDR3 has 15 residues. V lost 2 bases to trimming and J lost 5 bases; unmatched junction nucleotides: 7. The germline CDR1 and CDR2 sequences are MNHEY and SMNVEV (reference sequence). CDR3 sequence: CASSLRSTGGYGYTF. DNA of the CDR3: TGTGCCAGCAGTTTACGTTCCACAGGGGGGTATGGCTACACCTTC.

The chain combines TRBV3-1 (or the pseudogene TRBV3-2) with TRBJ2-3, with D possibly matching TRBD1 (6 bases). Germline V gene sequence: CDR1 LGHDT, CDR2 YNNKEL (reference sequence). The CDR3 has 15 amino acids. V lost 4 bases to trimming and J lost 0 bases, with 11 bases between them. CDR3 DNA sequence: TGTGCCAGCAGCCCCCCACAGGGAAGCACAGATACGCAGTATTTT. This encodes CASSPPQGSTDTQYF.

A single count supports this clone. This chain connects TRBV18 to TRBJ1-1; 7 nucleotides agree with TRBD1. With V trimmed by 4 bases and J by 1 base, 3 bases remained unmatched. The germline V gene encodes CDR1 KGHSH and CDR2 LQKENI. CDR3 length: 14 residues. CDR3 DNA: TGTGCCAGCTCACTGGGACAGCGGAACACTGAAGCTTTCTTT. This encodes CASSLGQRNTEAFF. Combining the CDR3 with reference TRBV18 and TRBJ1-1 gives the whole variable domain NAGVMQNPRHLVRRRGQEARLRCSPMKGHSHVYWYRQLPEEGLKFMVYLQKENIIDESGMPKERFSAEFPKEGPSILRIQQVVRGDSAAYFCASSLGQRNTEAFFGQGTRLTVV.

The CDR3 sequence: CASSLVTVEGDSPLHF. DNA of the CDR3: TGTGCCAGCAGCTTAGTAACAGTCGAGGGGGATTCACCCCTCCACTTT. J is TRBJ1-6 and V is TRBV13, with D possibly TRBD1 on 6 matching bases. Germline CDR1 reads PRHDT; CDR2 reads FYEKMQ (reference sequence). CDR3 length: 16 amino acids. V was clipped by 1 base and J by 8 bases, with 15 bases between them.

The chain combines TRBV7-9 with TRBJ2-5; 10 nucleotides line up with TRBD1. Germline CDR1 and CDR2: SEHNR and FQNEAQ (reference sequence). The V gene end was trimmed by 4 bases and the J gene end by 1 base; junction bases not matched to a gene: 3. The CDR3 covers 15 residues. Here the CDR3 reads CASSSTGGLQETQYF. The CDR3 DNA reads TGTGCCAGCAGCTCGACAGGGGGCCTCCAAGAGACCCAGTACTTC.

The rearrangement joins TRBV12-3 or TRBV12-4 to TRBJ1-3; the D is unclear. V was cut by 6 bases and J by 4 bases, with 7 bases left in between. The CDR3 loop spans 12 amino acids. The CDR3, as DNA: TGTGCCAGCAGCACAAAGGGAAACACCATATATTTT. It translates to CASSTKGNTIYF.

The V gene is TRBV30, the J gene TRBJ2-7; the match to TRBD1 covers 10 bases. The junction had 2 bases not matched to a gene; V was cut back by 5 bases and J by 7 bases. This CDR3 region has 11 residues. Per the germline V gene, CDR1 is GTSNPN and CDR2 is SVGIG (reference sequence). CDR3 loop: CAWGTGVEQYF. The CDR3 DNA reads TGTGCCTGGGGGACAGGGGTAGAGCAGTACTTC.

The CDR3 DNA is TGTGCCAGCAGCTTAGAGTCAGGCCCTAATGAAAAACTGTTTTTT. Its protein product is CASSLESGPNEKLFF. This rearrangement joins TRBV7-9 to TRBJ1-4, with D hard to call. V lost 1 base, J lost 3 bases, and 9 bases lay in between. The CDR3 consists of 15 residues. Per germline, CDR1 SEHNR and CDR2 FQNEAQ (reference sequence).

The gene calls are TRBV5-1 and TRBJ1-3; D unclear. Germline V gives CDR1 SGHRS, CDR2 YFSETQ. The CDR3 has 16 residues. Trimming pared 0 bases from V and 1 base from J, leaving 11 bases between. The chain's CDR3 is CASSLGDAGSGNTIYF. For the CDR3, the DNA is TGCGCCAGCAGCTTGGGAGACGCAGGATCTGGAAACACCATATATTTT.

V is TRBV7-9 and J is TRBJ2-7; tentative D call: TRBD1 (5 bases). Trimming cost V 5 bases and J 6 bases, with 17 bases left between them. The CDR3 runs 14 residues. Germline-derived CDR1 and CDR2 are SEHNR and FQNEAQ (reference sequence). The DNA of the CDR3 is TGTGCCAGCAGCCACGGGCAGGGTGGCTTCGAGCAGTACTTC. Translation gives CASSHGQGGFEQYF.

The chain has TRBV19 and TRBJ2-7; 12 bases agree with TRBD1. CDR1 and CDR2 from the germline V gene are LNHDA and SQIVND (reference sequence). The junction had 3 bases not matched to a gene; V was cut back by 3 bases and J by 6 bases. The CDR3 spans 14 residues. Here the CDR3 reads CASSIGTGGSEQYF. CDR3 nucleotide sequence: TGTGCCAGTAGTATCGGGACAGGGGGCAGCGAGCAGTACTTC.

The V call is TRBV30, the J call TRBJ2-4; the D is unclear. Germline loops: CDR1 GTSNPN, CDR2 SVGIG (reference sequence). The V end was cut by 0 bases, the J end by 2 bases, with 8 bases between. The CDR3 has 14 residues. The CDR3 DNA sequence: TGTGCCTGGAGTGTCGCGGTTTCCAAAAACATTCAGTACTTC. It yields the protein CAWSVAVSKNIQYF.

The chain carries TRBV6-5 and TRBJ2-1; perhaps TRBD2 as D (6 bases). The CDR3 loop spans 14 amino acids. CDR1 is MNHEY and CDR2 is SVGAGI in the germline V gene. Trimming cost V 5 bases and J 0 bases, with 8 bases left between them. CDR3 protein: CASSPGGSYNEQFF. CDR3 nucleotides: TGTGCCAGCAGTCCCGGGGGCTCCTACAATGAGCAGTTCTTC.

This clone was observed a few times. This CDR3 is CASRIQGGTDTQYF. DNA of the CDR3: TGTGCCAGCCGAATACAGGGGGGCACAGATACGCAGTATTTT. J is TRBJ2-3 and V is TRBV6-5; 8 nucleotides align to TRBD1. The V and J ends lost 8 bases and 1 base, in that order; junction bases with no gene match: 5. This CDR3 comprises 14 residues. The germline gives CDR1 MNHEY, CDR2 SVGAGI.

This chain uses TRBV10-3 with TRBJ1-6; no reliable D call. The CDR3 is made up of 18 amino acids. Germline V gives CDR1 ENHRY, CDR2 SYGVKD. V was shortened by 3 bases and J by 0 bases, with 15 bases between the two germline ends. The CDR3 DNA sequence: TGTGCCATCAGTGACCCCACCTCCACTAGCTCCTATAATTCACCCCTCCACTTT. It is translated as CAISDPTSTSSYNSPLHF.

The gene calls are TRBV6-5 and TRBJ1-1, with D possibly TRBD1 on 6 matching bases. Germline CDR1 is MNHEY and CDR2 is SVGAGI. This CDR3 has 11 residues. Trimming took 6 bases from V and 11 from J, leaving 13 bases between them. This chain's CDR3 is CASRSGQSAFF. The DNA of the CDR3 is TGTGCCAGCAGGTCAGGACAGTCGGCTTTCTTT.

The rearrangement uses TRBV29-1 and TRBJ1-1; D is ambiguous. The CDR3 covers 10 residues. Germline CDR1 and CDR2: SQVTM and ANQGSEA. V was clipped by 4 bases and J by 11 bases, with 11 bases between them. In nucleotides, the CDR3 is TGCAGCGTTGTAAGCGGAGGGGCTTTCTTT. Translating gives CSVVSGGAFF.

The chain carries TRBV30 and TRBJ1-3; D unclear. The CDR3 runs to 14 residues. V lost 2 bases and J 3 bases, leaving 11 bases between the germline ends. Germline CDR1 GTSNPN, CDR2 SVGIG (reference sequence). The CDR3 sequence is CAWSFGRDGNTIYF. CDR3 nucleotide sequence: TGTGCCTGGAGTTTTGGGCGGGATGGAAACACCATATATTTT.

The J gene is TRBJ2-5, the V gene TRBV6-5; a possible D gene is TRBD2 (6 bases). This CDR3 comprises 16 residues. Germline V gives CDR1 MNHEY, CDR2 SVGAGI. V was pared by 0 bases and J by 12 bases, with 23 bases between. Here the CDR3 reads CASSYSDYSSNLAKYF. In DNA form, the CDR3 reads TGTGCCAGCAGTTACTCGGACTATTCCTCTAATCTCGCTAAGTACTTC.